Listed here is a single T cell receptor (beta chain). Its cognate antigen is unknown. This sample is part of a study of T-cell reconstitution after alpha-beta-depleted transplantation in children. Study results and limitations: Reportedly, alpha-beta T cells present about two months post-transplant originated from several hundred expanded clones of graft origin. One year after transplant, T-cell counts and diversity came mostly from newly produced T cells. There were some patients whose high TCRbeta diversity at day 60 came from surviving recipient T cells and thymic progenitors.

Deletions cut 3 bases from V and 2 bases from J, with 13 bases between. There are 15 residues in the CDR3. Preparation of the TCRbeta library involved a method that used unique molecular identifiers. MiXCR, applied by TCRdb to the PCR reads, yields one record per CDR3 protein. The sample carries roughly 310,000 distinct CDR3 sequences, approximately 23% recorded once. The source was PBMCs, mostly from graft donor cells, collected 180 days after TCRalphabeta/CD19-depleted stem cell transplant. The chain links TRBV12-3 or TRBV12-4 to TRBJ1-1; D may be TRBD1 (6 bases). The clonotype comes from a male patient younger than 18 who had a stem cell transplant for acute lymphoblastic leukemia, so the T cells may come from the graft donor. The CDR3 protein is CASSFHRVFNTEAFF. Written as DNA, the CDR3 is TGTGCCAGCAGTTTCCACAGGGTTTTTAACACTGAAGCTTTCTTT.